What follows are 26 T cell receptor beta chains derived from one specimen sequenced in a study of shared clonotypes between healthy human individuals. Measured with immunoSEQ multiplex PCR; TCRdb has only the in-frame clones, and not every one. The table has over a million clones, approximately 80% seen once; the top ten hold about 0.52%. Sequenced material: memory CD4+ T cells from PBMCs. The subset: CD45RA-negative fraction. The receptors originated from a man younger than 35 in good health. Some clones in this sample may be carry-over from other donors' samples.

The chain uses TRBV7-8 and TRBJ2-7; D might be TRBD2 (5 bases). The CDR3 totals 14 residues. Trimming took off 0 bases at V and 3 bases at J, with 9 bases between the two ends. CDR1 is SGHVS, CDR2 FQNEAQ, per germline. In nucleotides, the CDR3 is TGTGCCAGCAGCTTAGCGGGAGTCAGCTACGAGCAGTACTTC. As protein: CASSLAGVSYEQYF.

This chain connects TRBV7-9 to TRBJ1-1, with TRBD1 identical over 7 bases. Germline loops: CDR1 SEHNR, CDR2 FQNEAQ (reference sequence). The trim removed 7 bases at V and 3 bases at J, leaving 5 bases unmatched. This CDR3 has 13 amino acids. The CDR3 sequence is CASNRGMDTEAFF. CDR3 DNA: TGTGCCAGCAACAGGGGTATGGACACTGAAGCTTTCTTT.

This clone was detected only once. The chain joins TRBV7-6 to TRBJ2-5; 10 bases line up with TRBD1. This CDR3 is built from 16 residues. Unmatched junction bases numbered 3, after V lost 1 base and J lost 1 base. CDR1 SGHVS and CDR2 FNYEAQ come from the germline V gene. This CDR3 reads CASSLVGTGAQETQYF. The CDR3 DNA is TGTGCCAGCAGCTTAGTGGGGACAGGGGCCCAAGAGACCCAGTACTTC.

This sequence joins TRBV4-2 and TRBJ1-4; 9 bases are a match to TRBD1. The CDR3 totals 20 residues. After removal of 3 bases from V and 0 bases from J, the junction contained 14 bases not matched to a gene. Per germline, CDR1 LGHNA and CDR2 YNFKEQ. The CDR3: CASSQMLGDRDFATNEKLFF. The DNA of the CDR3 is TGTGCCAGCAGCCAGATGCTTGGGGACAGGGACTTCGCAACTAATGAAAAACTGTTTTTT.

This chain links TRBV5-1 with TRBJ2-2, with D perhaps matching TRBD1 (6 bases). CDR1 is SGHRS and CDR2 is YFSETQ in the germline V gene. The ends were cut back, 10 bases at V and 6 bases at J, with 13 bases in the middle. The CDR3 is 12 amino acids. The CDR3 nucleotides read TGCGCCGGGACAAGCAACGCCGGGGAGCTGTTTTTT. It translates to CAGTSNAGELFF.

This clone has just a few counts. This chain uses TRBV28 with TRBJ1-3; 9 bases fit TRBD1. The CDR3 spans 14 residues. Trimming took 6 bases from V and 6 from J; bases not matched to a gene: 6. CDR1 is MDHEN, CDR2 SYDVKM, per germline. In DNA form, the CDR3 reads TGTGCCAGCAGATCGACAGGGGGATTAAACACCATATATTTT. It encodes CASRSTGGLNTIYF.

The chain links TRBV11-2 to TRBJ2-3; no firm D call. Germline lookup yields CDR1 SGHAT and CDR2 FQNNGV. Trimming removed 5 bases at V and 2 bases at J, with 5 bases between. This CDR3 contains 12 residues. This CDR3 reads CASSIATDTQYF. The CDR3 region has the DNA TGTGCCAGCAGCATAGCCACAGATACGCAGTATTTT.

The chain joins TRBV5-1 to TRBJ2-3; a possible D gene is TRBD2 (6 bases). The germline CDR1 and CDR2 sequences are SGHRS and YFSETQ. The CDR3 has 14 residues. V shed 0 bases and J shed 6 bases, with 11 bases lying between them. Here the CDR3 DNA reads TGCGCCAGCAGCTTGGATTCTAGCGTGGATACGCAGTATTTT. This encodes CASSLDSSVDTQYF.

This chain connects TRBV7-9 to TRBJ1-1; possibly TRBD1 for D (5 bases). Trimming shortened V by 4 bases and J by 2 bases, and 26 bases separated the two germline ends. Per germline, CDR1 SEHNR and CDR2 FQNEAQ (reference sequence). The CDR3 runs 19 residues. The CDR3 here is CASSSKSGTPPRVNTEAFF. The CDR3, as DNA: TGTGCCAGCAGCTCAAAAAGTGGGACTCCCCCCCGGGTTAACACTGAAGCTTTCTTT.

This clone was detected a few times. The chain couples TRBV19 to TRBJ2-1; 10 nucleotides align to TRBD2. After removal of 3 bases from V and 5 bases from J, the junction contained 7 bases not matched to a gene. The germline CDR1 and CDR2 sequences are LNHDA and SQIVND (reference sequence). This CDR3 region has 16 residues. The CDR3 sequence is CASSIPGLAAHNEQFF. The CDR3 bases are TGTGCCAGTAGTATTCCCGGACTAGCGGCACACAATGAGCAGTTCTTC.

The chain employs TRBV29-1 and TRBJ2-5; D uncertain. This CDR3 region has 12 residues. CDR1 and CDR2 from the germline V gene are SQVTM and ANQGSEA. The V gene lost 4 bases and the J gene lost 1 base, with 7 bases spanning the gap. In DNA form, the CDR3 reads TGCAGCGTTGTGAGGTCCCAAGAGACCCAGTACTTC. Amino acids: CSVVRSQETQYF. Looking up the rest from reference TRBV29-1 and TRBJ2-5 gives the full variable domain: SAVISQKPSRDICQRGTSLTIQCQVDSQVTMMFWYRQQPGQSLTLIATANQGSEATYESGFVIDKFPISRPNLTFSTLTVSNMSPEDSSIYLCSVVRSQETQYFGPGTRLLVL.

There are many counts of this clone. V and J are TRBV6-1 and TRBJ2-7; 7 bases align to TRBD2. Trimming removed 7 bases from V and 2 bases from J; junction bases left unmatched: 11. The CDR3 consists of 15 residues. CDR1 and CDR2 (germline): MNHNS, SASEGT. DNA of the CDR3: TGTGCCAGCATCTCTTTGCGGGGGAATCCCTACGAGCAGTACTTC. Its translation is CASISLRGNPYEQYF.

This clone has a handful of counts. V and J are TRBV30 and TRBJ1-1; TRBD1 aligns across 7 bases. Trimming took 3 bases from V and 8 from J; bases not matched to a gene: 9. There are 13 residues in the CDR3. Germline V CDR1 and CDR2: GTSNPN, SVGIG (reference sequence). CDR3 amino acids: CAWRAGGLGEAFF. Written as DNA, the CDR3 is TGTGCCTGGAGAGCAGGGGGGCTTGGAGAAGCTTTCTTT.

This rearrangement joins TRBV5-1 to TRBJ2-5; 9 bases map to TRBD1. The CDR3 is 15 amino acids. V was pared by 2 bases and J by 2 bases, with 4 bases of the junction left unmatched. Per germline, CDR1 SGHRS and CDR2 YFSETQ. The CDR3 sequence is CASSFTGTGQETQYF. In nucleotides, the CDR3 is TGCGCCAGCAGCTTTACCGGGACAGGGCAAGAGACCCAGTACTTC.

This sequence joins TRBV5-1 and TRBJ2-3, with D tentatively TRBD2 (7 bases). The CDR3 has 16 residues. The germline CDR1 and CDR2 sequences are SGHRS and YFSETQ. V lost 4 bases and J lost 5, with 20 bases in between. As DNA, the CDR3 is TGCGCCAGCAGCCTGACAGCGGGACAATCAGGAGATACGCAGTATTTT. Translated: CASSLTAGQSGDTQYF.

The chain carries TRBV29-1 and TRBJ1-2, with 9 bases identical to TRBD1. The CDR3 loop spans 12 amino acids. Germline values: CDR1 SQVTM, CDR2 ANQGSEA. V lost 4 bases, J lost 7 bases, and 4 bases stayed unmatched. CDR3 sequence (DNA): TGCAGCGTTGGGACAGGGGAACGTGGCTACACCTTC. This encodes CSVGTGERGYTF.

This chain joins TRBV7-2 and TRBJ1-6; D is undetermined. V lost 3 bases to trimming and J lost 0 bases, with 6 bases between them. CDR1 and CDR2 from the germline V gene are SGHTA and FQGNSA. CDR3 length equals 15 residues. The CDR3 is CASSFEVSYNSPLHF. The CDR3 nucleotides are TGTGCCAGCAGCTTCGAGGTCTCCTATAATTCACCCCTCCACTTT.

The chain joins TRBV28 to TRBJ1-5; TRBD1 matches at 8 bases. The CDR3 length is 15 residues. From germline, CDR1 is MDHEN and CDR2 SYDVKM. The V segment lost 2 bases and the J segment 5 bases; nucleotides outside the gene matches: 5. In nucleotides, the CDR3 is TGTGCCAGCAGTTTACCGGACAGGGACGATCAGCCCCAGCATTTT. The encoded protein is CASSLPDRDDQPQHF.

A single count supports this clone. The chain combines TRBV29-1 with TRBJ2-7; TRBD1 matches 9 bases. The V and J ends lost 2 bases and 7 bases, in that order; junction bases with no gene match: 12. The CDR3 is 15 amino acids. CDR1 and CDR2 (germline): SQVTM, ANQGSEA. CDR3 sequence (DNA): TGCAGCGTTGAAATCGGTGGGACAGGGATGGGGGAGCAGTACTTC. This translates into CSVEIGGTGMGEQYF.

This rearrangement joins TRBV5-1 to TRBJ2-1, with TRBD2 matching 14 bases. This CDR3 has 15 residues. The junction had 4 bases not matched to a gene; V was cut back by 6 bases and J by 5 bases. Germline assignment: CDR1 SGHRS and CDR2 YFSETQ. The CDR3 region has the DNA TGCGCCAGCACCATGGGACTAGCGGGAGACAATGAGCAGTTCTTC. Its translation: CASTMGLAGDNEQFF.

Turning to this clone: Other nucleotide sequences in the sample specify the same CDR3. The V and J genes are TRBV4-1 and TRBJ2-2; 8 bases are a match to TRBD1. Germline trimming cut 4 bases from V and 0 bases from J; bases unmatched to any gene: 1. CDR3 length equals 15 residues. In germline, CDR1 is MGHRA, CDR2 YSYEKL. The CDR3 loop reads CASSRQGSNTGELFF. CDR3 in DNA: TGCGCCAGCAGCCGACAGGGGTCGAACACCGGGGAGCTGTTTTTT.

The chain couples TRBV6-5 to TRBJ2-7, with D unclear. This CDR3 contains 12 residues. Germline V gene sequence: CDR1 MNHEY, CDR2 SVGAGI. Trimming left V 4 bases short and J 11 bases short, with 15 bases between. The CDR3 sequence is CASSLETAAKYF. As DNA, the CDR3 is TGTGCCAGCAGTTTAGAGACGGCGGCGAAGTACTTC.

This clone appeared many times. The same CDR3 is also encoded by other DNA sequences in this sample. V usage is TRBV5-1 and J usage is TRBJ2-7; 13 nucleotides match TRBD2. CDR3 length: 17 residues. V lost 4 bases and J lost 0; bases outside the gene matches: 7. Germline loops: CDR1 SGHRS, CDR2 YFSETQ. This chain's CDR3 is CASSPGLAGDGSYEQYF. CDR3 DNA: TGCGCCAGCAGCCCAGGACTAGCGGGAGACGGCTCCTACGAGCAGTACTTC.

V gene TRBV10-3 combines with J gene TRBJ1-2, with 11 bases fitting TRBD1. V was pared by 10 bases and J by 0 bases, with 7 bases of the junction left unmatched. The CDR3 spans 15 residues. Germline V gene sequence: CDR1 ENHRY, CDR2 SYGVKD. The CDR3 DNA sequence: TGTGCCAACCGAGGACAGGGGGCCACTAACTATGGCTACACCTTC. Translation gives CANRGQGATNYGYTF.

V usage is TRBV18 and J usage is TRBJ1-6; D gene uncertain. With 4 bases removed from V and 7 bases from J, the gap between germline ends came to 8 bases. CDR1 is KGHSH and CDR2 is LQKENI in the germline V gene. This CDR3 comprises 13 residues. The CDR3 nucleotides are TGTGCCAGCTCACAGAATAGCAATTCACCCCTCCACTTT. Its translation is CASSQNSNSPLHF.

The rearrangement joins TRBV18 to TRBJ1-5, with D possibly matching TRBD1 (5 bases). V shed 4 bases and J shed 9 bases, with 13 bases lying between them. The CDR3 totals 13 residues. Germline CDR1 and CDR2: KGHSH and LQKENI. In DNA, the CDR3 is TGTGCCAGCTCACAGGGCCCCGGGGGGCCCCAGCATTTT. Protein sequence: CASSQGPGGPQHF.